The 14 T cell receptor beta chains given below trace back to one sample, sequenced in a study of early T cells in non-severe SARS-CoV-2 infection. TCRdb used MiXCR to reprocess the 5' RACE reads, holding one entry per CDR3 protein. The table records about 42,000 distinct CDR3 sequences, around 7% of them present only once. Sequencing was carried out using whole blood. These receptor sequences come from an adult who was a healthcare worker with PCR-confirmed SARS-CoV-2 infection or an uninfected control (not recorded which).

This clonotype has only a few counts. The chain employs TRBV11-2 and TRBJ2-2; D not resolved. Germline V gene sequence: CDR1 SGHAT, CDR2 FQNNGV. Trimming pared 10 bases from V and 2 bases from J, leaving 11 bases between. The CDR3 totals 13 residues. As DNA, the CDR3 is TGTGCCACCAAAACACTCAACACCGGGGAGCTGTTTTTT. Encoded protein: CATKTLNTGELFF.

This clonotype was observed many times. The gene calls are TRBV2 and TRBJ2-2; D may be TRBD1 (5 bases). CDR3 length: 14 amino acids. Germline CDR1 SNHLY, CDR2 FYNNEI. V lost 7 bases and J 3 bases, leaving 12 bases between the germline ends. For the CDR3, the DNA is TGTGCCAGCAAACTACTCAGGGACACCGGGGAGCTGTTTTTT. Its translation: CASKLLRDTGELFF.

This chain uses TRBV5-6 with TRBJ1-1; D is ambiguous. Trimming cost V 0 bases and J 0 bases, with 12 bases left between them. This CDR3 has 16 residues. Per germline, CDR1 SGHDT and CDR2 YYEEEE. The CDR3 DNA reads TGTGCCAGCAGCTTGGACGGGGAGTACATGAACACTGAAGCTTTCTTT. It specifies CASSLDGEYMNTEAFF.

In this sample, this clonotype turned up many times. CDR3 DNA: TGCGCCAGCGGAGCAGCGACCGCCACAGATACGCAGTATTTT. Its translation: CASGAATATDTQYF. V gene TRBV5-1 combines with J gene TRBJ2-3; D ambiguous. CDR1 is SGHRS and CDR2 is YFSETQ in the germline V gene. V dropped 7 bases and J dropped 2 bases, with 14 bases sitting between them. The CDR3 length is 14 residues. Full variable domain (outside the CDR3, taken from reference TRBV5-1 and TRBJ2-3): KAGVTQTPRYLIKTRGQQVTLSCSPISGHRSVSWYQQTPGQGLQFLFEYFSETQRNKGNFPGRFSGRQFSNSRSEMNVSTLELGDSALYLCASGAATATDTQYFGPGTRLTVL.

This clonotype was counted at least ten times. The rearrangement links TRBV5-1 to TRBJ2-1; 8 bases agree with TRBD1. This CDR3 contains 15 residues. CDR1 SGHRS and CDR2 YFSETQ come from the germline V gene. V shed 1 base, J shed 4 bases, and the junction held 4 bases outside the gene matches. CDR3 amino acids: CASSLNGDRYNEQFF. CDR3 DNA: TGCGCCAGCAGCTTGAATGGGGACAGGTACAATGAGCAGTTCTTC.

This clonotype appeared many times. This chain joins TRBV10-3 and TRBJ2-6; 7 bases match TRBD1. The CDR3 covers 18 residues. With V trimmed by 6 bases and J by 1 base, 12 bases remained unmatched. CDR1 is ENHRY, CDR2 SYGVKD, per germline. The CDR3 here is CAIREPGQLSSGANVLTF. Written as DNA, the CDR3 is TGTGCCATCAGGGAGCCGGGACAGCTATCTTCTGGGGCCAACGTCCTGACTTTC.

This clonotype has at least ten counts. V gene TRBV7-6 combines with J gene TRBJ2-5; D gene uncertain. V was clipped by 5 bases and J by 4 bases, with 8 bases between them. This CDR3 is built from 12 residues. In germline, CDR1 is SGHVS, CDR2 FNYEAQ. Here the CDR3 reads CASSQSRETQYF. In nucleotides, the CDR3 is TGTGCCAGCAGCCAGAGTCGAGAGACCCAGTACTTC.

Turning to this clonotype: This may stem from a read error, because a much larger clone lies one nucleotide away. The chain has TRBV12-3 or TRBV12-4 and TRBJ2-1; D gene ambiguous. This CDR3 is 13 amino acids long. The CDR3 bases are TGTGTCAGCAGTCCCCTAGTGTGGAATGAGCAGTTCTTC. This encodes CVSSPLVWNEQFF.

A few counts support this clonotype. The chain uses TRBV7-3 and TRBJ2-1, with no clear D. This CDR3 has 15 amino acids. Germline V gives CDR1 SGHTA, CDR2 FQGTGA. V lost 5 bases and J lost 2, with 13 bases in between. CDR3 amino acids: CASSPRPETYNEQFF. The CDR3 nucleotides are TGTGCCAGCAGCCCAAGACCGGAAACCTACAATGAGCAGTTCTTC.

This clonotype appeared a few times. The chain employs TRBV7-9 and TRBJ2-1; the D gene is possibly TRBD2 (5 bases). Germline V lookup: CDR1 SEHNR, CDR2 FQNEAQ (reference sequence). The CDR3 covers 13 residues. V lost 4 bases and J 12 bases, leaving 16 bases between the germline ends. CDR3 sequence: CASSSWTDEGQFF. The CDR3 DNA follows: TGTGCCAGCAGCTCCTGGACGGATGAGGGGCAGTTCTTC. Complete variable domain (other parts from reference TRBV7-9 and TRBJ2-1): DTGVSQNPRHKITKRGQNVTFRCDPISEHNRLYWYRQTLGQGPEFLTYFQNEAQLEKSRLLSDRFSAERPKGSFSTLEIQRTEQGDSAMYLCASSSWTDEGQFFGPGTRLTVL.

The V gene is TRBV7-6, the J gene TRBJ1-1; D is uncertain. CDR1 and CDR2 (germline): SGHVS, FNYEAQ. Trimming pared 1 base from V and 0 bases from J, leaving 9 bases between. The CDR3 consists of 15 residues. The CDR3 sequence is CASSLDASMNTEAFF. CDR3 bases: TGTGCCAGCAGCTTAGACGCCAGTATGAACACTGAAGCTTTCTTT.

This clonotype appeared a few times. This rearrangement joins TRBV6-5 to TRBJ2-7; perhaps TRBD2 as D (6 bases). The V end was cut by 5 bases, the J end by 3 bases, with 11 bases between. Germline lookup yields CDR1 MNHEY and CDR2 SVGAGI. The CDR3 length is 13 residues. CDR3 DNA: TGTGCCAGCAGTGTGGGACTGAGCTACGAGCAGTACTTC. It yields the protein CASSVGLSYEQYF.

This clonotype was counted between two and nine times. The V call is TRBV6-1, the J call TRBJ2-3; D might be TRBD2 (5 bases). This CDR3 spans 15 amino acids. V lost 5 bases to trimming and J lost 0 bases, with 12 bases between them. Germline loops: CDR1 MNHNS, CDR2 SASEGT. As DNA, the CDR3 is TGTGCCAGCAGTCCCTTAGCGACTAGCACAGATACGCAGTATTTT. Its translation: CASSPLATSTDTQYF.

The gene calls are TRBV5-6 and TRBJ2-7, with D possibly being TRBD1 or TRBD2 (5 bases each). This CDR3 comprises 12 residues. Germline V gene sequence: CDR1 SGHDT, CDR2 YYEEEE. V lost 5 bases, J lost 7 bases, and 13 bases lay in between. This CDR3 is CASSYMWGEQYF. In DNA, the CDR3 is TGTGCCAGCAGTTATATGTGGGGGGAGCAGTACTTC.